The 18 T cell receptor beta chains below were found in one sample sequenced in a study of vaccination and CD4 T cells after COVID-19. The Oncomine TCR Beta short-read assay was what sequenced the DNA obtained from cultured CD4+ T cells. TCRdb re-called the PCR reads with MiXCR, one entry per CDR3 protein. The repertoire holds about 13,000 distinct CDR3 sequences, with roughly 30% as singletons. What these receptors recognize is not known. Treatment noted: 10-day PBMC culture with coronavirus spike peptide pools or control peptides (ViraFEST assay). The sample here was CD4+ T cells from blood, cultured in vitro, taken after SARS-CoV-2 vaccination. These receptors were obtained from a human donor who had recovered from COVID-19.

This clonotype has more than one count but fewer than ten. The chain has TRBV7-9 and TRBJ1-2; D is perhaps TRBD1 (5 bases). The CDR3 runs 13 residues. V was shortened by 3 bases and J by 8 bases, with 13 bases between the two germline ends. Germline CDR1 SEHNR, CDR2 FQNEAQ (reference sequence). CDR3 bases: TGTGCCAGCAGCTTGAGAGCAGGGAAGGGCTACACCTTC. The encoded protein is CASSLRAGKGYTF.

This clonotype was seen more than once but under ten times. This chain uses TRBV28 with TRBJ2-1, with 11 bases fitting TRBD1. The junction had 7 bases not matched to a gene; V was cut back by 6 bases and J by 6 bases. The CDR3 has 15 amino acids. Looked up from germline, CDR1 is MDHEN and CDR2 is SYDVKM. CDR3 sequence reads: CASRHSGTGGNEQFF. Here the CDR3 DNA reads TGTGCCAGCAGACACTCCGGGACAGGGGGCAATGAGCAGTTCTTC.

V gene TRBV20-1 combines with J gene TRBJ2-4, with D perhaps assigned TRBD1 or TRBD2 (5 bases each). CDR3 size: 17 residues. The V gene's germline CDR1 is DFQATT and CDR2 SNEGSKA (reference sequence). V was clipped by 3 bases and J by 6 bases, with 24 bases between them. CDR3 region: CSARGVESGVQINIQYF. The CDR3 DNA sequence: TGCAGTGCTAGGGGGGTCGAGAGCGGCGTGCAAATAAACATTCAGTACTTC.

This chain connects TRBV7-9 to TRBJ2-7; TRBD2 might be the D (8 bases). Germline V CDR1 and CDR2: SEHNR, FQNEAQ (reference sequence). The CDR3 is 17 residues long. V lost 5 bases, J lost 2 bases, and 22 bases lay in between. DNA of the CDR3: TGTGCCAGCAGCGCGGGGGGCGGGCTAGGGACAGCCTACGAGCAGTACTTC. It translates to CASSAGGGLGTAYEQYF.

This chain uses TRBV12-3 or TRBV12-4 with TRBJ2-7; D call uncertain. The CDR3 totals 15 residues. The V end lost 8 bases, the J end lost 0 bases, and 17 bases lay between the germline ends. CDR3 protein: CASSRARRSSYEQYF. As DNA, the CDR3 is TGTGCCAGCTCTAGAGCGAGAAGGAGCTCCTACGAGCAGTACTTC.

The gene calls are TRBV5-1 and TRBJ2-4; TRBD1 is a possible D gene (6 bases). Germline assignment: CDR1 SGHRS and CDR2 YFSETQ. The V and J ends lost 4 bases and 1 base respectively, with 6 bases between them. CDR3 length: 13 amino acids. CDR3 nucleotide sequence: TGCGCCAGCAGCACAGGGGCCAAAAACATTCAGTACTTC. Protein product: CASSTGAKNIQYF.

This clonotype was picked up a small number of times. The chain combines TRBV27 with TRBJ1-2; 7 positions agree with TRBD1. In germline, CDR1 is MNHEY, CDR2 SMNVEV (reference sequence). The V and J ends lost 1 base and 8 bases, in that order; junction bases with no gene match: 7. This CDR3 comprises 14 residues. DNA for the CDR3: TGTGCCAGCAGTTTATGGGGGGACAGTGACGGCTACACCTTC. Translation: CASSLWGDSDGYTF.

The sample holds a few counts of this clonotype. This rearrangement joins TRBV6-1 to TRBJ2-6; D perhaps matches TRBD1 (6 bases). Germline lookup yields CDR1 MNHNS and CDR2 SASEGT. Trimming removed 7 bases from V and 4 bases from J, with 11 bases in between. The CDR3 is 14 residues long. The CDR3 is CASNREPGANVLTF. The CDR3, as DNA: TGTGCCAGCAACAGGGAGCCCGGGGCCAACGTCCTGACTTTC.

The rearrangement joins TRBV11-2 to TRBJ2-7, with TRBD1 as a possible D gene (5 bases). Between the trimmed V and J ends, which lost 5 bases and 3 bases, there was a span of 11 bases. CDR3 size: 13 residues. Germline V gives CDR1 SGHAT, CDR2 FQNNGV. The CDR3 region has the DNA TGTGCCAGCAGCCAGGACACCAACTACGAGCAGTACTTC. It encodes CASSQDTNYEQYF.

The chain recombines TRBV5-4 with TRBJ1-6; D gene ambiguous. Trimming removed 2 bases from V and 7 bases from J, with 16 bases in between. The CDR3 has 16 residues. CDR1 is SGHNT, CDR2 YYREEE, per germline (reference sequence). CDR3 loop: CASSFGVTNPNSPLHF. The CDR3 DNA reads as TGTGCCAGCAGCTTTGGGGTGACCAACCCAAATTCACCCCTCCACTTT.

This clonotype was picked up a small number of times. The CDR3 bases are TGTGCCAGCAGTTTAGTCCGGGGAGGAGATACGCAGTATTTT. It is translated as CASSLVRGGDTQYF. The genes are TRBV28 and TRBJ2-3; perhaps TRBD2 as D (6 bases). This CDR3 contains 14 residues. Looked up from germline, CDR1 is MDHEN and CDR2 is SYDVKM. Trimming cost V 2 bases and J 5 bases, with 11 bases left between them.

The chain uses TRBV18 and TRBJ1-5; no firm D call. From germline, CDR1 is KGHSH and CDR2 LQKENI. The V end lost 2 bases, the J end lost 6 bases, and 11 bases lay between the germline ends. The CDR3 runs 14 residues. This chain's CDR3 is CASSPGQVIQPQHF. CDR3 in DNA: TGTGCCAGCTCACCAGGGCAGGTGATTCAGCCCCAGCATTTT.

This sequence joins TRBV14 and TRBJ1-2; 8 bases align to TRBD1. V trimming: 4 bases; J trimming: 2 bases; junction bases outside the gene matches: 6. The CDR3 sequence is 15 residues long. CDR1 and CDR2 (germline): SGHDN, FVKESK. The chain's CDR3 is CASSRDRRQNYGYTF. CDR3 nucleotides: TGTGCCAGCAGCCGGGACAGGCGACAAAACTATGGCTACACCTTC.

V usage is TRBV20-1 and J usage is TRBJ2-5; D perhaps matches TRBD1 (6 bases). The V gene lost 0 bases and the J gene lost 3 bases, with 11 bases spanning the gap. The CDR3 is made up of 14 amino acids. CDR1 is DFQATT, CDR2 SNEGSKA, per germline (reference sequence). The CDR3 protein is CSARDQGRKETQYF. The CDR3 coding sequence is TGCAGTGCTAGAGATCAGGGGCGGAAAGAGACCCAGTACTTC.

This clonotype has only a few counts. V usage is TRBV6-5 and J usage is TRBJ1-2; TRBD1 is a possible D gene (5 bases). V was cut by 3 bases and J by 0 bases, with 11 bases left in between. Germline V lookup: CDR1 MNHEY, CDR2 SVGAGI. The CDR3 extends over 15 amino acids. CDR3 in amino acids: CASSYRGGTNYGYTF. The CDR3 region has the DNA TGTGCCAGCAGTTATCGGGGGGGGACTAACTATGGCTACACCTTC.

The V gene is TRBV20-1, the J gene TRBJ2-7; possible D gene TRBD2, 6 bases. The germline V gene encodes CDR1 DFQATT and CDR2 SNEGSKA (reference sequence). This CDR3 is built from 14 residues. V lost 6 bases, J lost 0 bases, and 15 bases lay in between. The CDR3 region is CSALSGLSSYEQYF. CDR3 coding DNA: TGCAGTGCCCTAAGCGGGTTAAGCTCCTACGAGCAGTACTTC.

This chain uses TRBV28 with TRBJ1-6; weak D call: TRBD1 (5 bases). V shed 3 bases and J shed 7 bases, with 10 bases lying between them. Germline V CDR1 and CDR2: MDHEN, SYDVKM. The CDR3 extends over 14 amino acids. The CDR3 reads CASSFGGWNSPLHF. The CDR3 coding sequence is TGTGCCAGCAGTTTTGGGGGGTGGAATTCACCCCTCCACTTT.

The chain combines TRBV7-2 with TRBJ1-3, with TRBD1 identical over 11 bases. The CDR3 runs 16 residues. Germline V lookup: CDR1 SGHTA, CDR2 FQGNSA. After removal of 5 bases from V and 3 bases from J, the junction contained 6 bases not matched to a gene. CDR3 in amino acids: CASSLGTGGNGNTIYF. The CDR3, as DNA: TGTGCCAGCAGCCTGGGGACAGGGGGAAATGGAAACACCATATATTTT.